This TCR beta chain came from a study of cytomegalovirus exposure and HLA in healthy donors. The CDR3 has 16 amino acids. V was pared by 0 bases and J by 9 bases, with 18 bases between. CDR1 is MNHEY and CDR2 is SVGAGI in the germline V gene. The table came from immunoSEQ multiplex PCR; TCRdb's copy has only in-frame clones and leaves some out. The sample records 150,000 to 200,000 clones, 86% being singletons. This clone was observed once. No antigen is known for it. Notes on the study in general: Most TCR sequences were rare, but some public TCRs occurred in many donors.

Sequenced: PBMCs. The rearrangement uses TRBV6-5 and TRBJ2-1, with a possible D match to TRBD2 (6 bases). The TCR comes from a woman in her late teens or twenties in good health and CMV-seronegative. The CDR3 here is CASSYSEAAMGGEQFF. Here the CDR3 DNA reads TGTGCCAGCAGTTACTCGGAGGCAGCCATGGGAGGTGAGCAGTTCTTC.